This T cell receptor beta chain was observed in a study of lymphopenia after photon versus proton radiotherapy. The protocol was immunoSEQ multiplex PCR, while the TCRdb copy is restricted to in-frame clones and leaves out a portion. Of about 50,000 clones listed, around 90% are singletons. Points from the study as a whole: Only patients who died were analyzed for survival; proton advantage is unproven.

Germline CDR1 and CDR2: SQVTM and ANQGSEA. CDR3 length: 16 residues. V shed 3 bases and J 4 bases; nucleotides not matched to a gene: 12. This clone has more than one count but fewer than ten. What it recognizes is unknown. The source material was peripheral blood, sampled from a patient treated with photon-based radiotherapy. The TCR comes from a woman aged 40-49 years with cholangiocarcinoma. This chain links TRBV29-1 with TRBJ2-3; 8 bases line up with TRBD2. The CDR3 bases are TGCAGCGTTGAGGCCAACAAGCGGGAGTCGTCAGATACGCAGTATTTT. This translates into CSVEANKRESSDTQYF.